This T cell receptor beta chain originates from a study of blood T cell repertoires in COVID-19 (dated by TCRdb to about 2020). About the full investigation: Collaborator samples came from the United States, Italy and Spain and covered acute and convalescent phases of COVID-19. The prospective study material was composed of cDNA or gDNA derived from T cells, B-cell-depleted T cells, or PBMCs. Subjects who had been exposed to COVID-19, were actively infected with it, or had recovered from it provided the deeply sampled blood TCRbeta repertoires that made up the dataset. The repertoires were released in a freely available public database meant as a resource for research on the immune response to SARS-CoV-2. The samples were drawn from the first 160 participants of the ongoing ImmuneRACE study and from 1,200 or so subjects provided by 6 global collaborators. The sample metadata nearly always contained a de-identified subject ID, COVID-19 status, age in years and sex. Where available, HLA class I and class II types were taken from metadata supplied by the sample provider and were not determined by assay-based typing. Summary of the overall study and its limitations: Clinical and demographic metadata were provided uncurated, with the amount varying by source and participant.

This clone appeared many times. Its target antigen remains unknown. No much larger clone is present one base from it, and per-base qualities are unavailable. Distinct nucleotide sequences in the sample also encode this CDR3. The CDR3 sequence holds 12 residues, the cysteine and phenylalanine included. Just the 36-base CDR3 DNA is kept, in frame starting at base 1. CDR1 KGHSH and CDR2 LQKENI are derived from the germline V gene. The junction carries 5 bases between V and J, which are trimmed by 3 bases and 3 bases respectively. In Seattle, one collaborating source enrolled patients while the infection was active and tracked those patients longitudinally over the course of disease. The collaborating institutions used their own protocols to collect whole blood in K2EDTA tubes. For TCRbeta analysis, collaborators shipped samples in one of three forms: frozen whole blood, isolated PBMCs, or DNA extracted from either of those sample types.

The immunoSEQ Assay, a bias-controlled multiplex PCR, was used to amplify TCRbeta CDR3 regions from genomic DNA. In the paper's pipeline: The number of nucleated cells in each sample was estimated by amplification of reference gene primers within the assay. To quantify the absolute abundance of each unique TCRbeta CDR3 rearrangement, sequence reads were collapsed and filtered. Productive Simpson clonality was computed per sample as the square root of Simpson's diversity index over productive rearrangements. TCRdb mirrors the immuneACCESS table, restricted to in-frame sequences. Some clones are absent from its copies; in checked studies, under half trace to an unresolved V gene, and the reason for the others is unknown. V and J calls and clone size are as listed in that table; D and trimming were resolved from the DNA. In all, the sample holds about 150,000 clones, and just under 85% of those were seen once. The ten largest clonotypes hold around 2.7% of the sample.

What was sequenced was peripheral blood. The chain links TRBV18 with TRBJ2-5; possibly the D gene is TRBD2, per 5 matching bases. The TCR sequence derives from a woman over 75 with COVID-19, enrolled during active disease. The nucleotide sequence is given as TGTGCCAGCTCACCGGGAGAAGAGACCCAGTACTTC. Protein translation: CASSPGEETQYF.